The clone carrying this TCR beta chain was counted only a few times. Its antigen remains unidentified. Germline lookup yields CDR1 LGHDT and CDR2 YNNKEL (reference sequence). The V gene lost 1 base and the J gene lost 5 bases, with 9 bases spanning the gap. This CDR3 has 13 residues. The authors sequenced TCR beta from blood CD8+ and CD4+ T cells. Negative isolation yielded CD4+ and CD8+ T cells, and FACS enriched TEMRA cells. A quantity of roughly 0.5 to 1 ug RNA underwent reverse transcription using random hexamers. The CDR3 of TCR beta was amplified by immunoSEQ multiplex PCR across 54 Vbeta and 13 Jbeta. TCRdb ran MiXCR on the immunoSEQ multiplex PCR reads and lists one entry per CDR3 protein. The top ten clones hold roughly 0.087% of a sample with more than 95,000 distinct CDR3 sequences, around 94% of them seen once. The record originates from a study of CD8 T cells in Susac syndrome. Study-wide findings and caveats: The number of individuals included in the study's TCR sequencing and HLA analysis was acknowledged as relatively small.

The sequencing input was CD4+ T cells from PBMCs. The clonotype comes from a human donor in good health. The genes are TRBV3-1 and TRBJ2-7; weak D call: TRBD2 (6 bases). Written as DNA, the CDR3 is TGTGCCAGCAGCCAAGTCGGAGGGGACGAGCAGTACTTC. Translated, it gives CASSQVGGDEQYF.